These 9 T cell receptor beta chains originate from one sample sequenced in a study of early T cells in non-severe SARS-CoV-2 infection. One entry per CDR3 protein results from TCRdb running MiXCR on the 5' RACE reads. The sample includes over 60,000 distinct CDR3 sequences, about an eighth of them seen just once. Sequences were obtained from whole blood. The receptor set was obtained from an adult who was a healthcare worker with PCR-confirmed SARS-CoV-2 infection or an uninfected control (not recorded which).

In this sample, this clonotype turned up a few times. The CDR3 spells CASSQDRGHGYTF. In DNA, the CDR3 is TGTGCCAGCAGCCAAGATCGGGGACATGGCTACACCTTC. The gene calls are TRBV3-1 and TRBJ1-2, with a tentative D call TRBD1 (5 bases). CDR1 and CDR2 from the germline V gene are LGHDT and YNNKEL (reference sequence). V was trimmed by 0 bases and J by 6 bases, leaving 8 bases between them. The CDR3 has 13 residues.

Many counts were recorded for this clonotype. CDR3 nucleotides: TGTGCCAGCAGCTTAGGCGGGGGAACCTCCTACAATGAGCAGTTCTTC. It is translated as CASSLGGGTSYNEQFF. The chain combines TRBV7-2 with TRBJ2-1; 7 bases line up with TRBD2. The germline CDR1 and CDR2 sequences are SGHTA and FQGNSA. This CDR3 has 16 amino acids. Losses at the gene ends were 1 base for V and 0 bases for J; bases not matched to a gene: 3.

This sequence joins TRBV2 and TRBJ2-5; 10 nucleotides agree with TRBD2. The CDR3 length is 17 residues. The V segment lost 2 bases and the J segment 1 base; nucleotides outside the gene matches: 7. The germline gives CDR1 SNHLY, CDR2 FYNNEI. The CDR3 region is CASSETRSGGAQETQYF. The CDR3 DNA is TGTGCCAGCAGTGAAACCCGGAGCGGGGGGGCCCAAGAGACCCAGTACTTC.

This clonotype was picked up many times. This chain links TRBV18 with TRBJ2-6; 11 nucleotides line up with TRBD1. V lost 3 bases, J lost 2 bases, and 6 bases stayed unmatched. CDR1 is KGHSH and CDR2 is LQKENI in the germline V gene. The CDR3 spans 18 residues. CDR3 loop: CASSPYGTGGTGANVLTF. In DNA form, the CDR3 reads TGTGCCAGCTCACCCTATGGGACAGGGGGAACTGGGGCCAACGTCCTGACTTTC.

V is TRBV12-3 or TRBV12-4 and J is TRBJ2-3, with 12 bases identical to TRBD2. The CDR3 totals 16 residues. J was trimmed by 4 bases and V by 5 bases; bases with no gene match: 7. The DNA of the CDR3 is TGTGCCAGCAGTCTTGGACTAGCGGGGCCCCCAGATACGCAGTATTTT. It is translated as CASSLGLAGPPDTQYF.

This clonotype has a handful of counts. The chain joins TRBV12-3 or TRBV12-4 to TRBJ1-5; 8 bases fit TRBD1. The CDR3 consists of 18 residues. After removal of 1 base from V and 0 bases from J, the junction contained 8 bases not matched to a gene. CDR3 amino acids: CASSLGGPDRGSNQPQHF. The DNA of the CDR3 is TGTGCCAGCAGTTTAGGGGGCCCTGACAGGGGTAGCAATCAGCCCCAGCATTTT.

The rearrangement uses TRBV7-8 and TRBJ1-1; D ambiguous. Trimming removed 5 bases from V and 4 bases from J, with 11 bases in between. Germline V gene data show CDR1 as SGHVS and CDR2 as FQNEAQ. The CDR3 spans 13 residues. Here the CDR3 DNA reads TGTGCCAGCAGCGCCTGGTTGGTCACTGAAGCTTTCTTT. It codes for CASSAWLVTEAFF.

J is TRBJ1-3 and V is TRBV3-1, with 7 positions matching TRBD1. This CDR3 is built from 17 residues. Unmatched junction bases numbered 9, after V lost 0 bases and J lost 4 bases. CDR1 and CDR2 from the germline V gene are LGHDT and YNNKEL (reference sequence). The CDR3 here is CASSQEWTPGQGNTIYF. In DNA, the CDR3 is TGTGCCAGCAGCCAAGAATGGACCCCGGGACAGGGAAACACCATATATTTT.

The chain employs TRBV7-3 and TRBJ1-6; the D gene is possibly TRBD1 (5 bases). This CDR3 region has 13 residues. Germline V gene sequence: CDR1 SGHTA, CDR2 FQGTGA. V was cut by 2 bases and J by 9 bases, with 8 bases left in between. The CDR3 spells CASSLERGSPLHF. CDR3 in DNA: TGTGCCAGCAGCTTAGAAAGGGGTTCACCCCTCCACTTT.